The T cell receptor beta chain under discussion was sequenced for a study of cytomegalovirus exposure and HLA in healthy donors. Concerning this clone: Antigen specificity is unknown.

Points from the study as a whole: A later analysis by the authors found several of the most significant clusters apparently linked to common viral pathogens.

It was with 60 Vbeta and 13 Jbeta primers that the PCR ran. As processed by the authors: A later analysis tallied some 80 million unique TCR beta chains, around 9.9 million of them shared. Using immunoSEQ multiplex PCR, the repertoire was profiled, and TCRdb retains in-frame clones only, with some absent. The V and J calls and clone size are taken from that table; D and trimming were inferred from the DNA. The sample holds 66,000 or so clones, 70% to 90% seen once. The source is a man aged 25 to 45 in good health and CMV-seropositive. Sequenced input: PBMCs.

This CDR3 reads CASSRTGTSGYNEQFF. CDR3 DNA: TGTGCCAGCAGTCGAACCGGGACTAGCGGATACAATGAGCAGTTCTTC. The chain couples TRBV9 to TRBJ2-1; the match to TRBD2 covers 11 bases. From germline, CDR1 is SGDLS and CDR2 YYNGEE. V dropped 5 bases and J dropped 4; count of bases not matched to a gene: 8. CDR3 length: 16 residues.